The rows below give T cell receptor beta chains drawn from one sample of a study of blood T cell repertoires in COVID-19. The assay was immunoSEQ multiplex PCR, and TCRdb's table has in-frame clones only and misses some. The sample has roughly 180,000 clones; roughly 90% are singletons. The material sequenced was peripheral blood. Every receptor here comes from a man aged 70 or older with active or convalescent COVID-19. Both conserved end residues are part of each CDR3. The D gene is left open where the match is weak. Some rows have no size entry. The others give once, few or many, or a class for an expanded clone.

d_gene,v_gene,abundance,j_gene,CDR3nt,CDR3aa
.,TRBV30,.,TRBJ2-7,TGTGCCTGGACCCTCTATGGGCTGTACGAGCAGTACTTC,CAWTLYGLYEQYF
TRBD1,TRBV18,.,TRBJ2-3,TGTGCCAGCTCACAAGGGACAGTCACAGATACGCAGTATTTT,CASSQGTVTDTQYF
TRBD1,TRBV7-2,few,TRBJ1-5,TGTGCCAGCAGCTCCAGGGGACAGGGAAATCAGCCCCAGCATTTT,CASSSRGQGNQPQHF
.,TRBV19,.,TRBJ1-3,TGTGCCAGTAGTACAGGGTTTGGAAACACCATATATTTT,CASSTGFGNTIYF
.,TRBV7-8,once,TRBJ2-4,TGTGCCAGCAGCGGATATCAGGGTACGCTAGCCAAAAACATTCAGTACTTC,CASSGYQGTLAKNIQYF
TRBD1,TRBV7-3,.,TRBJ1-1,TGTGCCAGCAGCTTAAACAGGCAGGGGGCTGGTGAGACTGAAGCTTTCTTT,CASSLNRQGAGETEAFF
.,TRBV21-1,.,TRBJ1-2,TGTGCCAGCAGCAAAAGGGGGCCCTATGGCTACACCTTC,CASSKRGPYGYTF
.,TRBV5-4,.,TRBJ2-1,TGTGCCAGCAGCTCCCTATACAATGAGCAGTTCTTC,CASSSLYNEQFF
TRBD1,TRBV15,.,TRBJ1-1,TGTGCCACCAGCAGAGGTCCCGGGACAGCGAACACTGAAGCTTTCTTT,CATSRGPGTANTEAFF
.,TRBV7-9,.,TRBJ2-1,TGTGCCAGCAGCATCCGGGGTGAGCAGTTCTTC,CASSIRGEQFF
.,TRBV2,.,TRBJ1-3,TGTGCCAGCAGCGGACAGCAACTCTCTGGAAACACCATATATTTT,CASSGQQLSGNTIYF
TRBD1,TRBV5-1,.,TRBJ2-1,TGCGCCAGCAACCGAGGGACAGGGGAGGATGAGCAGTTCTTC,CASNRGTGEDEQFF
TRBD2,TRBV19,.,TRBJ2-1,TGTGCCAGTAGCACTAGCGTGAGCTCCTACAATGAGCAGTTCTTC,CASSTSVSSYNEQFF
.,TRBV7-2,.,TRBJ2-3,TGTGCCAGCAGCTTAACGGCGGACATCCCCCGCACAGATACGCAGTATTTT,CASSLTADIPRTDTQYF
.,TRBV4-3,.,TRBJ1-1,TGCGCCAGCAGCCTAACTGGAACAGACACTGAAGCTTTCTTT,CASSLTGTDTEAFF
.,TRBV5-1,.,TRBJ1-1,TGCGCCAGCAGCCATGGGACTGTGGACACTGAAGCTTTCTTT,CASSHGTVDTEAFF
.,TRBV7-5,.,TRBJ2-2,TGTGCCAGAAGCTTTACGGTCAGGTCCCCTGGGGAGCTGTTTTTT,CARSFTVRSPGELFF
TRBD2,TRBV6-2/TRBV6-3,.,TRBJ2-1,TGTGCCAGCAGTCCCCTCGGAGCGGGGGGCACTCTCAGCTCCTACAATGAGCAGTTCTTC,CASSPLGAGGTLSSYNEQFF
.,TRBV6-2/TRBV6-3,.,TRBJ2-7,TGTGCCAGCAGTCCCACGGGGCGGGGCAGGACTTACGAGCAGTACTTC,CASSPTGRGRTYEQYF
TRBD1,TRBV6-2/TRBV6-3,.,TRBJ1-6,TGTGCCAGCAGTTACTCTAGGGACAGGACGAGCTCCTATAATTCACCCCTCCACTTT,CASSYSRDRTSSYNSPLHF
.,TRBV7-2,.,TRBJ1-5,TGTGCCAGCAGCTTAGGACAGACCAGCAATCAGCCCCAGCATTTT,CASSLGQTSNQPQHF
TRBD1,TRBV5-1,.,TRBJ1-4,TGCGCCAGCAGTCAACAGGGGCAGGGGGCTAATGAAAAACTGTTTTTT,CASSQQGQGANEKLFF
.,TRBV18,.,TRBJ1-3,TGTGCCAGCTCACCTGACCAGGCCGGGGGATCTGGAAACACCATATATTTT,CASSPDQAGGSGNTIYF
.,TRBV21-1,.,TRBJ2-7,TGTGCCAGCAGCAAAGCGCGGGGGGGGCTCTACGAGCAGTACTTC,CASSKARGGLYEQYF
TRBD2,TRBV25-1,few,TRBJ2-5,TGTGCCAGCCATCCCGCCGGGGGGGTACAAGAGACCCAGTACTTC,CASHPAGGVQETQYF
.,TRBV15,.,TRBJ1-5,TGTGCCACCAGCAGAGAGGGGGCGGGTCAGCCCCAGCATTTT,CATSREGAGQPQHF
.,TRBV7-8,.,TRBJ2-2,TGTGCCAGCGAGGGCAAGATACCGGGACTTAACACCGGGGAGCTGTTTTTT,CASEGKIPGLNTGELFF
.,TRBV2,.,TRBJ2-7,TGTGCCAGCAGTCGCGACCACGGGATCCTAACGGGCGAGCAGTACTTC,CASSRDHGILTGEQYF
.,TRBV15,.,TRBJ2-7,TGTGCCACCAGCAGACAGGGTACCTACGAGCAGTACTTC,CATSRQGTYEQYF
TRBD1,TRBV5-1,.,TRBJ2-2,TGCGCCAGCAGCTTGAGTATAGGGACAGGGGAAACCGGGGAGCTGTTTTTT,CASSLSIGTGETGELFF
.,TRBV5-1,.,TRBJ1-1,TGCGCCAGCAGGAAGTTGGAGGGAGGCATGAACACTGAAGCTTTCTTT,CASRKLEGGMNTEAFF
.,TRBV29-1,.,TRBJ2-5,TGCAGCGTCTCTACGGGGTTGCCCCGCCAAGAGACCCAGTACTTC,CSVSTGLPRQETQYF
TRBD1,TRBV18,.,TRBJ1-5,TGTGCCAGCTCACCAAAGGGCGGACAGGGACTAAATAGCAATCAGCCCCAGCATTTT,CASSPKGGQGLNSNQPQHF